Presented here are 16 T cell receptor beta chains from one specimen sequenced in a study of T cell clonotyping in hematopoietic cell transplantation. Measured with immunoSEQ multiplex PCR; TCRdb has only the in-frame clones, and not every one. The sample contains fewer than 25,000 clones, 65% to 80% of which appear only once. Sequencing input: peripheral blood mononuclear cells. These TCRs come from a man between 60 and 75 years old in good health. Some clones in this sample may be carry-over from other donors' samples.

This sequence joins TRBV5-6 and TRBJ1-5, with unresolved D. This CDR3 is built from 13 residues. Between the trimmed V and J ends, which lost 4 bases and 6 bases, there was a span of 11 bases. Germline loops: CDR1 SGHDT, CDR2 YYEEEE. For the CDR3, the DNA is TGTGCCAGCAGCCTAGGACTCATTCAGCCCCAGCATTTT. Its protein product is CASSLGLIQPQHF.

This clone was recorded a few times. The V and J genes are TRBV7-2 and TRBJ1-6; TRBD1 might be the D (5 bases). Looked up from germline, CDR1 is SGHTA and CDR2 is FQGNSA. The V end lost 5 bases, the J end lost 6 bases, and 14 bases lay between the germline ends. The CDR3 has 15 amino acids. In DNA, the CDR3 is TGTGCCAGCAGCCCTAGACAGATCTCTAATTCACCCCTCCACTTT. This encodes CASSPRQISNSPLHF.

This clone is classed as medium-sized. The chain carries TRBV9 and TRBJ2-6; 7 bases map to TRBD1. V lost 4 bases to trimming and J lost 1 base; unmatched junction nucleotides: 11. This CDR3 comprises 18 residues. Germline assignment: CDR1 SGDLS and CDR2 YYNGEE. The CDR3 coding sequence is TGTGCCAGCAGCCTCACTCCAGTACAGGGGTCTGGGGCCAACGTCCTGACTTTC. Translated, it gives CASSLTPVQGSGANVLTF.

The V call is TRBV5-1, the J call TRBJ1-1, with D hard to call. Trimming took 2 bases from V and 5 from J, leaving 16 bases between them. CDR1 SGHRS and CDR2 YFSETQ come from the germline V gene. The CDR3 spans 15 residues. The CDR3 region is CASSLRGPRETEAFF. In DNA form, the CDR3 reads TGCGCCAGCAGCTTAAGAGGCCCGAGAGAGACTGAAGCTTTCTTT.

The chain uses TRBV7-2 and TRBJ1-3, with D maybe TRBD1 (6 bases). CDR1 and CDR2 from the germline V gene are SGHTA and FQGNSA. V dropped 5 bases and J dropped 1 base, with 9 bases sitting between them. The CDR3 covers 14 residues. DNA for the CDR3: TGTGCCAGCAGCCGGACAGTTTCTGGAAACACCATATATTTT. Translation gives CASSRTVSGNTIYF.

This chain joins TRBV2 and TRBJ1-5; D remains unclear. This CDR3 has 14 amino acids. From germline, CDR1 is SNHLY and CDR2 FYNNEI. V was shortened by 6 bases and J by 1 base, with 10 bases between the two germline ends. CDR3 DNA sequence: TGTGCCAGCAGCACCCAAGGGAGCAATCAGCCCCAGCATTTT. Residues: CASSTQGSNQPQHF. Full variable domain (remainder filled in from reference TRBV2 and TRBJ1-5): EPEVTQTPSHQVTQMGQEVILRCVPISNHLYFYWYRQILGQKVEFLVSFYNNEISEKSEIFDDQFSVERPDGSNFTLKIRSTKLEDSAMYFCASSTQGSNQPQHFGDGTRLSIL.

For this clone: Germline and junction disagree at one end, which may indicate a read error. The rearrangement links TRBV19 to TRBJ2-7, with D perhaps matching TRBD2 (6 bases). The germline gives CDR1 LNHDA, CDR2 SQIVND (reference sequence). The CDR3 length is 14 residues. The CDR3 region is CASSIAGASSEQYF. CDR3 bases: TGTGCCAGTAGTATAGCGGGAGCTTCCTCCGAGCAGTACTTC.

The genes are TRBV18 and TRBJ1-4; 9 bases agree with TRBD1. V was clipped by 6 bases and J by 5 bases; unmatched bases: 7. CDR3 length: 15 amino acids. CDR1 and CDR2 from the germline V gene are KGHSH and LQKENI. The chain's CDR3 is CASSPGTGPNEKLFF. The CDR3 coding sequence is TGTGCCAGCTCCCCCGGGACAGGGCCGAATGAAAAACTGTTTTTT.

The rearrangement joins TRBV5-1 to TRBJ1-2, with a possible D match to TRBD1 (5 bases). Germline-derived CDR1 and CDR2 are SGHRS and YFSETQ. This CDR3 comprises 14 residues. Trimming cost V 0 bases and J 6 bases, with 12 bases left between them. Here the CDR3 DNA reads TGCGCCAGCAGCTTGGAGTGGGGGAACGATGGCTACACCTTC. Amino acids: CASSLEWGNDGYTF.

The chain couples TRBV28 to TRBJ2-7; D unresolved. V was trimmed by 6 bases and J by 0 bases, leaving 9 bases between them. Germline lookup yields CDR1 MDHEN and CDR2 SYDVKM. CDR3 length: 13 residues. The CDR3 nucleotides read TGTGCCAGCAGACCAGCTTTCTCCTACGAGCAGTACTTC. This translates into CASRPAFSYEQYF.

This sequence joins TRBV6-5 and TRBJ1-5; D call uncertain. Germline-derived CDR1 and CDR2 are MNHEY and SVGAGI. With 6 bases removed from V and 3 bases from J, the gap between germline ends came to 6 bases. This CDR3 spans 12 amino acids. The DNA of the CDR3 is TGTGCCAGCAGCCTAGACAATCAGCCCCAGCATTTT. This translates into CASSLDNQPQHF.

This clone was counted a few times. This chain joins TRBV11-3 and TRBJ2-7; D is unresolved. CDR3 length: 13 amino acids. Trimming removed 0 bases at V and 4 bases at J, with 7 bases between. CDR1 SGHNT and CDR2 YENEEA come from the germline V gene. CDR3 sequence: CASSLDPRYEQYF. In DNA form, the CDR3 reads TGTGCCAGCAGCTTAGACCCCCGGTACGAGCAGTACTTC.

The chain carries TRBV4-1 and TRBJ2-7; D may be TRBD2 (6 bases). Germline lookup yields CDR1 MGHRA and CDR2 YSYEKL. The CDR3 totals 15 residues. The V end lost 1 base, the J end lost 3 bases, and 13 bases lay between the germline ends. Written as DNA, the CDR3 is TGCGCCAGCAGCCAAGGGAAGGAGGGCATCTACGAGCAGTACTTC. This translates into CASSQGKEGIYEQYF.

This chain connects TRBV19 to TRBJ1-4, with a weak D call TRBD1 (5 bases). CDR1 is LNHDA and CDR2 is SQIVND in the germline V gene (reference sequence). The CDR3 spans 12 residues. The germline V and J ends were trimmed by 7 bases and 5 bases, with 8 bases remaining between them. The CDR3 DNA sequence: TGTGCCAGTACGGGGGGGAATGAAAAACTGTTTTTT. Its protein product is CASTGGNEKLFF.

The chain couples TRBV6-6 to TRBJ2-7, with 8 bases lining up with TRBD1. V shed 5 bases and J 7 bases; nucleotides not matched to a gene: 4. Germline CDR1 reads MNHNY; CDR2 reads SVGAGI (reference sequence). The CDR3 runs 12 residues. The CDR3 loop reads CASSQGAGEQYF. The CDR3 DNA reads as TGTGCCAGCAGTCAGGGGGCGGGGGAGCAGTACTTC.

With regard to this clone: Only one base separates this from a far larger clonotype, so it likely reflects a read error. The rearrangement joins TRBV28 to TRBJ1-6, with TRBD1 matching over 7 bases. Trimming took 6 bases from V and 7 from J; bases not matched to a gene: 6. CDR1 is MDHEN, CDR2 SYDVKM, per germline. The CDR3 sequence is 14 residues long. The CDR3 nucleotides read TGTGCCAGCAGCGAGGGACAGAGGAATTCACCCCTCCACTTT. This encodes CASSEGQRNSPLHF.